Given below is one TCR beta chain in context. Its antigen is unknown. The data originate from a study of blood T cells in healthy people across ages. Study findings and constraints: Per million T cells, TCR beta diversity dropped roughly linearly as age increased.

Next came a second PCR, run for roughly 6 to 11 cycles, which used a sample-barcoded 5' primer along with a J-beta primer mix. Tags on each cDNA molecule came from a template-switch adaptor with 12 random nucleotides. TCRdb independently ran MiXCR on the 5' RACE reads; one entry per CDR3 protein. Here the sample spans around 1.1 million distinct CDR3 sequences, more than 30% being singletons. Germline values: CDR1 MNHNY, CDR2 SVGAGI (reference sequence). V was shortened by 6 bases and J by 10 bases, with 19 bases between the two germline ends. This CDR3 spans 15 amino acids. Sequenced sample: blood. This clonotype was sampled from a man between 18 and 29 years old in good health. The V and J genes are TRBV6-6 and TRBJ1-6, with D perhaps TRBD1 (5 bases). The CDR3 nucleotides are TGTGCCAGCAGCCCCGGGACGGACTTTCGGTCACCCCTCCACTTT. This sequence encodes CASSPGTDFRSPLHF.